One sample yielded the 11 T cell receptor beta chains listed below, sequenced in a study of shared clonotypes between healthy human individuals. Selected positively for CCR7 and CD45RO-negative, naive CD8 cells excluded terminally differentiated effector memory CD45RA+ cells. TCRdb's copy holds only in-frame clones and misses some; the assay was immunoSEQ multiplex PCR. The sample carries approximately 720,000 clones, roughly nine tenths recorded once. The sample was naive CD8+ T cells sorted from blood. The receptor source for this set is a young man in good health.

The V gene is TRBV19, the J gene TRBJ2-1; 7 nucleotides line up with TRBD2. This CDR3 is built from 12 residues. Germline CDR1 LNHDA, CDR2 SQIVND (reference sequence). CDR3 region: CAITVSGGEQFF. For the CDR3, the DNA is TGTGCAATAACAGTATCGGGAGGTGAGCAGTTCTTC.

As to this clone: Other nucleotide sequences in the sample specify the same CDR3. This chain uses TRBV5-5 with TRBJ2-1, with 8 bases fitting TRBD2. CDR1 SGHKS and CDR2 YYEKEE come from the germline V gene (reference sequence). The CDR3 contains 15 residues. With V trimmed by 0 bases and J by 4 bases, 3 bases remained unmatched. CDR3: CASSLGLALYNEQFF. The CDR3 nucleotides are TGTGCCAGCAGCTTGGGACTAGCGTTATACAATGAGCAGTTCTTC.

The rearrangement links TRBV27 to TRBJ2-1; D unresolved. From germline, CDR1 is MNHEY and CDR2 SMNVEV (reference sequence). V shed 3 bases and J shed 5 bases, with 8 bases lying between them. CDR3 length: 13 amino acids. In DNA, the CDR3 is TGTGCCAGCAGTTTTACGGGCAACAATGAGCAGTTCTTC. The encoded protein is CASSFTGNNEQFF.

The chain couples TRBV11-2 to TRBJ2-3; TRBD2 aligns across 13 bases. The CDR3 covers 16 residues. Germline CDR1 and CDR2: SGHAT and FQNNGV. V shed 5 bases and J 6 bases; nucleotides not matched to a gene: 8. In DNA form, the CDR3 reads TGTGCCAGCAGCACGGGACTAGCGGGGAACTGGGATACGCAGTATTTT. Its protein is CASSTGLAGNWDTQYF.

The genes are TRBV5-8 and TRBJ1-1, with no clear D. V lost 4 bases and J 4 bases, leaving 11 bases between the germline ends. CDR1 is SGHTS, CDR2 YDEGEE, per germline. This CDR3 has 13 amino acids. The CDR3 loop reads CASSGRWGTEAFF. CDR3 coding DNA: TGTGCCAGCAGCGGGCGATGGGGCACTGAAGCTTTCTTT.

The rearrangement joins TRBV6-5 to TRBJ2-7; 7 nucleotides line up with TRBD2. Germline CDR1 MNHEY, CDR2 SVGAGI. The CDR3 loop spans 15 amino acids. V shed 2 bases, J shed 1 base, and the junction held 5 bases outside the gene matches. In DNA, the CDR3 is TGTGCCAGCAGTTACCTAGCGGAGGGATCCTACGAGCAGTACTTC. Its translation is CASSYLAEGSYEQYF.

This clone was observed once. V is TRBV28 and J is TRBJ2-2, with 9 bases identical to TRBD2. Germline V lookup: CDR1 MDHEN, CDR2 SYDVKM. The CDR3 length is 16 residues. V gave up 5 bases and J gave up 4 bases; unmatched junction bases: 8. The CDR3 nucleotides are TGTGCCAGCAGTCAGCGGGAGGCACCGGGCACCGGGGAGCTGTTTTTT. Protein product: CASSQREAPGTGELFF.

The chain employs TRBV6-6 and TRBJ2-5; 12 bases fit TRBD2. Germline V gene data show CDR1 as MNHNY and CDR2 as SVGAGI (reference sequence). This CDR3 has 15 amino acids. The trim removed 2 bases at V and 3 bases at J, leaving 1 base unmatched. CDR3 DNA: TGTGCCAGCAGTTACCCTAGCGGGGGGGAAGAGACCCAGTACTTC. Translation: CASSYPSGGEETQYF.

This rearrangement joins TRBV25-1 to TRBJ1-3; D gene ambiguous. V shed 3 bases and J shed 4 bases, with 1 base lying between them. CDR3 length: 11 amino acids. The germline CDR1 and CDR2 sequences are MGHDK and SYGVNS. Here the CDR3 reads CASSDGNTIYF. Written as DNA, the CDR3 is TGTGCCAGCAGTGACGGAAACACCATATATTTT.

Worth noting for this clone: The sample holds other DNA sequences that translate to the same CDR3. This rearrangement joins TRBV5-4 to TRBJ1-1; 9 bases are a match to TRBD1. The ends lost 3 bases at V and 3 bases at J; junction bases unmatched: 3. CDR3 size: 14 residues. Per the germline V gene, CDR1 is SGHNT and CDR2 is YYREEE (reference sequence). The CDR3 spells CASSWGQGDTEAFF. The CDR3 DNA reads TGTGCCAGCAGCTGGGGACAGGGAGACACTGAAGCTTTCTTT.

The chain has TRBV7-9 and TRBJ2-7; D is possibly TRBD1 or TRBD2 (5 bases each). Germline V gene lookup returns CDR1 SEHNR and CDR2 FQNEAQ (reference sequence). This CDR3 spans 14 amino acids. Trimming removed 2 bases at V and 2 bases at J, with 10 bases between. The CDR3 bases are TGTGCCAGCAGCTTATCTGGGACCGCCTACGAGCAGTACTTC. As protein: CASSLSGTAYEQYF.